This TCR beta chain was identified during a study of blood T cell repertoires in COVID-19. Authors' processing steps: Using reference gene primer amplification, nucleated cell counts were estimated. Some clones are missing from TCRdb's copy, which holds only in-frame ones; the method was immunoSEQ multiplex PCR. The DNA gave D and trimming, while V, J and clone size come from that table. The data hold hundreds of thousands of clones, with 80% to 95% observed a single time. Looked up from germline, CDR1 is SEHNR and CDR2 is FQNEAQ (reference sequence). The CDR3 is 15 residues long. V was clipped by 2 bases and J by 4 bases, with 14 bases between them.

The sequenced sample consisted of peripheral blood. The chain employs TRBV7-9 and TRBJ1-1; no reliable D call. This sequence was found in a man between 60 and 75 years old with COVID-19, enrolled during active disease. CDR3 DNA sequence: TGTGCCAGCAGCTTAACGGGGAGTTTGGCCACTGAAGCTTTCTTT. Translation gives CASSLTGSLATEAFF. Looking up the rest from reference TRBV7-9 and TRBJ1-1 gives the full variable domain: DTGVSQNPRHKITKRGQNVTFRCDPISEHNRLYWYRQTLGQGPEFLTYFQNEAQLEKSRLLSDRFSAERPKGSFSTLEIQRTEQGDSAMYLCASSLTGSLATEAFFGQGTRLTVV.